The rows below give T cell receptor beta chains drawn from one sample of a study of Ad26.COV2.S vaccination and SARS-CoV-2 variants. Here immunoSEQ multiplex PCR was the method, and the copy in TCRdb shows in-frame clones only, minus some. The table shows roughly 400,000 clones, with approximately 89% occurring only once. This specimen was peripheral blood, taken in a trial of Ad26.COV2.S vaccine versus placebo. These receptors all stem from a person between 18 and 60 years old who received the Ad26.COV2.S COVID-19 vaccine or a placebo. CDR3s include the opening cysteine and the closing phenylalanine or tryptophan. A D gene is named only where the DNA matches it firmly. Clone size is not always given. Where it is, it says once, few, many or a class for expanded clones.

cdr3_aa cdr3_nt clone_size v_call d_call j_call
CASSQVVGEQFF TGTGCCAGCAGCCAAGTGGTCGGTGAGCAGTTCTTC . TRBV4-2 . TRBJ2-1
CASRAGGSQETQYF TGTGCCAGTAGGGCAGGGGGAAGTCAAGAGACCCAGTACTTC . TRBV19 TRBD1 TRBJ2-5
CASRDIGEGEQFF TGTGCCAGTAGGGACATCGGAGAAGGAGAGCAGTTCTTC . TRBV19 . TRBJ2-1
CASSLSDTSGFSYEQYF TGTGCCAGCAGCTTATCTGACACTAGCGGTTTCTCCTACGAGCAGTACTTC . TRBV13 TRBD2 TRBJ2-7
CASSAPAQGAPGNYGYTF TGCGCCAGCAGCGCTCCCGCACAGGGGGCGCCGGGTAACTATGGCTACACCTTC . TRBV5-1 TRBD1 TRBJ1-2
CASSWPLTSGRARRADTQYF TGTGCCAGCAGTTGGCCCTTGACTAGCGGGAGGGCGAGGAGGGCAGATACGCAGTATTTT . TRBV28 TRBD2 TRBJ2-3
CAISDLGEPDTQYF TGTGCCATCAGTGATTTAGGGGAGCCAGATACGCAGTATTTT . TRBV10-3 . TRBJ2-3
CASRDRDRVGLASNAADF TGTGCCAGCAGGGACCGGGACAGGGTGGGACTGGCCTCTAATGCCGCGGACTTC . TRBV2 TRBD1 TRBJ2-7
CASSDSPGGQFF TGTGCCAGCAGTGACTCCCCCGGGGGGCAGTTCTTC . TRBV6-5 . TRBJ2-1
CATSDPRDRGGQPQHF TGTGCCACCAGTGATCCACGGGACAGGGGAGGACAGCCCCAGCATTTT once TRBV24-1 TRBD1 TRBJ1-5
CASSSEASVNSGNTIYF TGTGCCAGCAGTTCCGAGGCGTCAGTTAACTCTGGAAACACCATATATTTT . TRBV7-6 . TRBJ1-3
CASSLAQLTSGRWYEQYF TGTGCCAGCAGCTTAGCCCAATTGACTAGCGGGAGGTGGTACGAGCAGTACTTC once TRBV11-2 TRBD2 TRBJ2-7
CASSFSGGTTLLYEQYF TGTGCCAGCAGCTTTTCGGGAGGTACAACCCTGCTCTACGAGCAGTACTTC . TRBV11-2 TRBD2 TRBJ2-7
CAISGQTHGEQFF TGTGCCATCTCCGGACAAACGCACGGTGAGCAGTTCTTC . TRBV10-3 . TRBJ2-1
CASSQGLGAGVYEQYF TGTGCCAGCAGCCAAGGTCTGGGGGCAGGCGTATACGAGCAGTACTTC . TRBV6-2/TRBV6-3 . TRBJ2-7
CASALAPAGEQFF TGTGCCAGTGCACTAGCGCCCGCCGGTGAGCAGTTCTTC . TRBV19 TRBD2 TRBJ2-1
CASSLMRGGAGNEQFF TGTGCCAGCAGTTTAATGCGGGGGGGCGCAGGCAATGAGCAGTTCTTC once TRBV28 TRBD2 TRBJ2-1
CASSFRLATSTDTQYF TGTGCCAGCAGCTTCCGACTAGCGACTAGCACAGATACGCAGTATTTT . TRBV5-4 TRBD2 TRBJ2-3
CASSPRGEFYEQYF TGTGCCAGCAGCCCGCGAGGGGAATTCTACGAGCAGTACTTC . TRBV11-3 . TRBJ2-7
CASSLAGQGAYEQYF TGCGCCAGCAGCTTGGCCGGCCAGGGGGCCTACGAGCAGTACTTC once TRBV5-1 TRBD1 TRBJ2-7
CATSGSSRSYEQYF TGTGCCACGAGCGGGAGCTCTCGTTCCTACGAGCAGTACTTC . TRBV6-5 TRBD2 TRBJ2-7
CASISYRTGGNTEAFF TGTGCCAGTATCTCGTATCGGACAGGGGGTAACACTGAAGCTTTCTTT . TRBV19 TRBD1 TRBJ1-1
CASSEQGSYNEQFF TGTGCCAGCAGTGAACAGGGCTCCTACAATGAGCAGTTCTTC . TRBV2 . TRBJ2-1
CASSFQGGYNEQFF TGTGCCAGCAGCTTTCAGGGGGGCTACAATGAGCAGTTCTTC . TRBV7-9 . TRBJ2-1
CASSAGGRWDTQYF TGTGCCAGCAGTGCCGGAGGCAGATGGGATACGCAGTATTTT . TRBV28 . TRBJ2-3
CASSPQNSGNTIYF TGTGCCAGCTCACCACAGAACTCTGGAAACACCATATATTTT . TRBV18 . TRBJ1-3
CASSEGLAGGLNTQYF TGTGCCAGCAGCGAAGGACTAGCGGGAGGGTTAAATACGCAGTATTTT . TRBV7-2 TRBD2 TRBJ2-3
CASSFLSGRAVDTQYF TGTGCCAGCAGCTTCCTTAGCGGGAGGGCCGTAGATACGCAGTATTTT . TRBV7-9 TRBD2 TRBJ2-3
CATSREVAHQETQYF TGTGCCACCAGCAGAGAGGTAGCTCACCAAGAGACCCAGTACTTC . TRBV15 . TRBJ2-5
CASSSGAGNQPQHF TGTGCCAGCAGTTCGGGGGCTGGCAATCAGCCCCAGCATTTT . TRBV2 . TRBJ1-5
CASSEPPQGNNQPQHF TGTGCCAGTAGTGAGCCCCCACAGGGAAACAATCAGCCCCAGCATTTT . TRBV19 . TRBJ1-5
CASSDQRGKNIQYF TGTGCCAGCAGTGACCAACGAGGGAAAAACATTCAGTACTTC . TRBV2 . TRBJ2-4
CASSPETGLNTEAFF TGTGCCAGCAGCCCAGAGACAGGCTTGAACACTGAAGCTTTCTTT . TRBV6-5 . TRBJ1-1
CATSRDRVPPQHF TGTGCCACCAGCAGAGATCGCGTCCCTCCCCAGCATTTT . TRBV15 . TRBJ1-5
CATEGGREVETQYF TGTGCCACGGAGGGCGGGCGGGAGGTGGAGACCCAGTACTTC . TRBV28 TRBD2 TRBJ2-5
CASSAPTGTNTEAFF TGTGCCAGCAGTGCGCCGACAGGGACGAACACTGAAGCTTTCTTT once TRBV28 TRBD1 TRBJ1-1
CASSPHPETTSGRTYF TGTGCCAGCAGCCCCCACCCCGAAACGACTAGCGGGAGGACGTATTTT . TRBV4-2 TRBD2 TRBJ2-3
CASSSPRGGNTIYF TGTGCCAGCAGTTCCCCGAGGGGGGGAAACACCATATATTTT . TRBV28 . TRBJ1-3
CASSLTGRVSDSPLHF TGTGCCAGCAGCCTCACTGGGAGGGTTTCGGATTCACCCCTCCACTTT . TRBV9 . TRBJ1-6
CASSPTRNEQFF TGTGCCAGCAGCCCTACCCGGAATGAGCAGTTCTTC few TRBV5-4 . TRBJ2-1
CASRARQQYTQYF TGTGCCAGCAGGGCTCGACAGCAGTATACGCAGTATTTT . TRBV2 . TRBJ2-3
CASSQDYSYEQYF TGCGCCAGCAGCCAGGACTACTCCTACGAGCAGTACTTC . TRBV4-1 . TRBJ2-7
CASTSDRVTDTQYF TGTGCCAGCACCTCCGACAGGGTCACAGATACGCAGTATTTT . TRBV9 TRBD1 TRBJ2-3
CAWRLFGTDTQYF TGTGCCTGGAGACTATTTGGCACAGATACGCAGTATTTT . TRBV30 . TRBJ2-3
CARSAGSISNQPQHF TGTGCCAGAAGCGCCGGATCTATAAGCAATCAGCCCCAGCATTTT once TRBV5-3 . TRBJ1-5
CAWSFRDRAYEQYF TGTGCCTGGAGTTTCCGGGACAGGGCCTACGAGCAGTACTTC . TRBV30 TRBD1 TRBJ2-7
CASSLYSLADEQFF TGTGCCAGCAGTTTATACTCCCTAGCGGATGAGCAGTTCTTC . TRBV28 TRBD2 TRBJ2-1
CASSFGGQGVYEQYF TGTGCCAGCAGCTTCGGGGGACAGGGGGTGTACGAGCAGTACTTC . TRBV11-2 TRBD1 TRBJ2-7
CASSRMDRLWGEQFF TGTGCCAGCAGCCGAATGGACAGGCTGTGGGGTGAGCAGTTCTTC . TRBV14 TRBD1 TRBJ2-1
CASSAAGASTDTQYF TGTGCCAGCAGTGCAGCGGGGGCTAGCACAGATACGCAGTATTTT . TRBV6-4 TRBD2 TRBJ2-3
CASRLPGNPYEQYF TGTGCCAGCAGACTCCCGGGGAATCCCTACGAGCAGTACTTC few TRBV6-5 . TRBJ2-7